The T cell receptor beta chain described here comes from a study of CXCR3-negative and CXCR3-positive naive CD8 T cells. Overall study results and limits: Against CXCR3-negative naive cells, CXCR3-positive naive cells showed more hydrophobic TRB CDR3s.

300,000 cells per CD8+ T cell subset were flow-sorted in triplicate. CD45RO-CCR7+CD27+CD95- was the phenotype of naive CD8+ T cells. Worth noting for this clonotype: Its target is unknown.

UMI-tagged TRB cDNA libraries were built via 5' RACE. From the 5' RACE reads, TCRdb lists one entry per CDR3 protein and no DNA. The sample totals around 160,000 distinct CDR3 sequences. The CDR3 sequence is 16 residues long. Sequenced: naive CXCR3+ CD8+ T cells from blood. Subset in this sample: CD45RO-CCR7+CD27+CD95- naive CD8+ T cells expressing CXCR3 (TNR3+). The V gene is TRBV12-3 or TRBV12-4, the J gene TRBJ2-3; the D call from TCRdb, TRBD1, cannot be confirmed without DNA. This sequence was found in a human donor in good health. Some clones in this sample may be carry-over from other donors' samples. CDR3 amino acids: CASSSTAGGATDTQYF.